This T cell receptor beta chain was captured by sequencing in a study of blood T cell repertoires in COVID-19. Study-level background: The origin of the acute and convalescent COVID-19 samples was the United States, Italy and Spain.

The V gene end was trimmed by 6 bases and the J gene end by 2 bases; junction bases not matched to a gene: 6. Germline V gives CDR1 SGHTA, CDR2 FQGNSA. This CDR3 contains 14 residues. This clone was recorded only once. Some clones are missing from TCRdb's copy, which holds only in-frame ones; the method was immunoSEQ multiplex PCR. The data show approximately 260,000 clones, 70% to 90% seen once. The clonotype was recovered from a middle-aged woman who had recovered from COVID-19. This sequence joins TRBV7-2 and TRBJ2-7, with 8 bases that match TRBD1. The material sequenced was peripheral blood. For the CDR3, the DNA is TGTGCCAGCAGAGACGGGACAGGACCCTACGAGCAGTACTTC. It codes for CASRDGTGPYEQYF.